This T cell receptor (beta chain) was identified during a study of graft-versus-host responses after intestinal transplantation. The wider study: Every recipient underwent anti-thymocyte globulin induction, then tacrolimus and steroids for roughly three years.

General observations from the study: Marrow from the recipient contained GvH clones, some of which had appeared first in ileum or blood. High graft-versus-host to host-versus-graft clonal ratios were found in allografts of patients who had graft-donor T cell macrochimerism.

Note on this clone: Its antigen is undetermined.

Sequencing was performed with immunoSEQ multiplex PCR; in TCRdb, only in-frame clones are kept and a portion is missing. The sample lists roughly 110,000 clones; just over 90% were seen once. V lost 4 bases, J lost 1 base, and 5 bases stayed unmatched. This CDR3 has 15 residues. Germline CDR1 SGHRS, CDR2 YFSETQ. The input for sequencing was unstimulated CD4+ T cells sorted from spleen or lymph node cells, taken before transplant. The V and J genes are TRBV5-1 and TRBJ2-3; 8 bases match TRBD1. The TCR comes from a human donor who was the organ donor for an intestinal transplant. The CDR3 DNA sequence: TGCGCCAGCAGCCCCCAGGGGGCGCGCACAGATACGCAGTATTTT. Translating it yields CASSPQGARTDTQYF. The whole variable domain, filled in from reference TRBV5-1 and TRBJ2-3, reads KAGVTQTPRYLIKTRGQQVTLSCSPISGHRSVSWYQQTPGQGLQFLFEYFSETQRNKGNFPGRFSGRQFSNSRSEMNVSTLELGDSALYLCASSPQGARTDTQYFGPGTRLTVL.